This TCR beta chain was obtained from a study of T cells in Graves' hyperthyroidism and ophthalmopathy. About the research overall: Initial diagnosis, before any treatment, was when peripheral blood was collected.

Germline CDR1 and CDR2: SGHRS and YFSETQ. This CDR3 comprises 16 residues. V lost 0 bases, J lost 4 bases, and 8 bases stayed unmatched. Using RNA transcripts as the source, TCR beta CDR3 regions were amplified. First-round RT-PCR with HTBI primers amplified the TCR CDR3 region. TCRdb fed the multiplex PCR reads into MiXCR, producing one record per CDR3 protein. Counted here are some 180,000 distinct CDR3 sequences, approximately 16% occurring once; the ten biggest clones make up roughly 55%. There are many counts of this clonotype. This chain joins TRBV5-1 and TRBJ2-5; 8 bases agree with TRBD2. Sequencing was performed on blood. This TCR came from a woman aged 50 to 60 with Graves' hyperthyroidism. CDR3 residues: CASSLASGSPRETQYF. CDR3 nucleotide sequence: TGCGCCAGCAGCTTGGCCAGCGGGAGCCCTAGAGAGACCCAGTACTTC.